Shown below are 32 T cell receptor beta chains from a single sample sequenced in a study of T cell responses to AZD1222 COVID-19 vaccine. Libraries were prepared by immunoSEQ multiplex PCR; TCRdb keeps only in-frame clonotypes and omits some of them. The sample holds about 120,000 clones; about 90% are singletons and the top ten take approximately 1.7%. The sequenced sample was peripheral blood, obtained on day 0 of AZD1222 vaccination. The receptors shown here come from an adult in good health.

The chain employs TRBV14 and TRBJ1-4; D not resolved. The germline V and J ends were trimmed by 4 bases and 4 bases, with 10 bases remaining between them. Germline V gene data show CDR1 as SGHDN and CDR2 as FVKESK. The CDR3 is 14 residues long. This CDR3 reads CASSRTDYNEKLFF. The CDR3 DNA follows: TGTGCCAGCAGCCGGACGGATTATAATGAAAAACTGTTTTTT.

V is TRBV9 and J is TRBJ2-6; D remains ambiguous. The germline V and J ends were trimmed by 3 bases and 2 bases, with 9 bases remaining between them. The CDR3 length is 15 residues. The germline V gene has CDR1 SGDLS and CDR2 YYNGEE. The CDR3 sequence is CASSEGNAGANVLTF. CDR3 coding DNA: TGTGCCAGCAGCGAAGGGAACGCTGGGGCCAACGTCCTGACTTTC.

This chain connects TRBV5-1 to TRBJ2-3; 10 bases align to TRBD2. The V gene's germline CDR1 is SGHRS and CDR2 YFSETQ. The junction had 7 bases not matched to a gene; V was cut back by 6 bases and J by 3 bases. This CDR3 is 15 amino acids long. This CDR3 reads CASTKAGGLTDTQYF. The CDR3 DNA follows: TGCGCCAGCACAAAAGCGGGAGGGCTGACAGATACGCAGTATTTT.

V usage is TRBV3-1 (or the pseudogene TRBV3-2) and J usage is TRBJ2-1; TRBD2 matches 16 bases. Germline-derived CDR1 and CDR2 are LGHDT and YNNKEL (reference sequence). J lost 12 bases, V lost 1 base, and 6 bases had no gene match. The CDR3 is 16 amino acids. The CDR3 DNA sequence: TGTGCCAGCAGCCAAGGCGGGACTAGCGGGAGGGCCACGCAGTTCTTC. This translates into CASSQGGTSGRATQFF.

This sequence joins TRBV2 and TRBJ1-2; D gene unclear. The CDR3 is made up of 12 amino acids. Germline CDR1 SNHLY, CDR2 FYNNEI. V was trimmed by 3 bases and J by 8 bases, leaving 10 bases between them. Here the CDR3 DNA reads TGTGCCAGCAGTGACCTCGTGGGGGGCTACACCTTC. Protein: CASSDLVGGYTF.

The DNA of the CDR3 is TGTGCCAGCAGCCAGGGGCCGTTTAGCAATCAGCCCCAGCATTTT. Translated: CASSQGPFSNQPQHF. This sequence joins TRBV3-1 (or the pseudogene TRBV3-2) and TRBJ1-5, with D maybe TRBD1 (5 bases). Between the trimmed V and J ends, which lost 3 bases and 0 bases, there was a span of 9 bases. The CDR3 sequence is 15 residues long. Germline V gives CDR1 LGHDT, CDR2 YNNKEL (reference sequence).

The V and J genes are TRBV3-1 (or the pseudogene TRBV3-2) and TRBJ1-2, with 7 bases identical to TRBD1. V shed 3 bases, J shed 7 bases, and the junction held 8 bases outside the gene matches. The CDR3 contains 14 residues. Germline assignment: CDR1 LGHDT and CDR2 YNNKEL (reference sequence). DNA for the CDR3: TGTGCCAGCAGCCACTCCGTTGGACAGGCTGGCTACACCTTC. The encoded protein is CASSHSVGQAGYTF.

The chain recombines TRBV5-1 with TRBJ2-7, with D maybe TRBD2 (6 bases). CDR3 size: 13 residues. Trimming left V 3 bases short and J 1 base short, with 8 bases between. From germline, CDR1 is SGHRS and CDR2 YFSETQ. As DNA, the CDR3 is TGCGCCAGCAGCTCGGGACTTTCCTACGAGCAGTACTTC. Protein product: CASSSGLSYEQYF.

DNA of the CDR3: TGTGCCAGCTCACCGGCGGGGCCCATATACAATGAGCAGTTCTTC. This codes for CASSPAGPIYNEQFF. The chain joins TRBV18 to TRBJ2-1, with TRBD2 as a possible D gene (6 bases). Germline V lookup: CDR1 KGHSH, CDR2 LQKENI. The CDR3 has 15 amino acids. V dropped 3 bases and J dropped 4 bases, with 13 bases sitting between them.

This sequence joins TRBV7-8 and TRBJ1-1; perhaps TRBD1 as D (5 bases). CDR1 and CDR2 (germline): SGHVS, FQNEAQ. Trimming took off 1 base at V and 5 bases at J, with 14 bases between the two ends. The CDR3 consists of 15 residues. CDR3: CASSLGVGRGTEAFF. Here the CDR3 DNA reads TGTGCCAGCAGCTTAGGGGTCGGCCGGGGGACTGAAGCTTTCTTT.

J is TRBJ2-1 and V is TRBV11-2, with 8 positions matching TRBD2. V was clipped by 5 bases and J by 6 bases; unmatched bases: 12. The CDR3 sequence is 16 residues long. CDR1 is SGHAT, CDR2 FQNNGV, per germline. The CDR3 DNA sequence: TGTGCCAGCAGCGTACCGGGGACTAGTGGTTTCAATGAGCAGTTCTTC. Encoded protein: CASSVPGTSGFNEQFF.

The CDR3 region is CASSLQGTGNTIYF. The CDR3 DNA sequence: TGTGCCAGCAGTCTACAGGGGACTGGAAACACCATATATTTT. This chain connects TRBV28 to TRBJ1-3, with 7 bases lining up with TRBD1. V was clipped by 5 bases and J by 2 bases; unmatched bases: 3. This CDR3 is 14 amino acids long. From germline, CDR1 is MDHEN and CDR2 SYDVKM.

This chain uses TRBV10-2 with TRBJ2-5; TRBD1 might be the D (5 bases). V lost 0 bases to trimming and J lost 2 bases, with 13 bases between them. CDR1 is WSHSY and CDR2 is SAAADI in the germline V gene. This CDR3 has 16 amino acids. CDR3 nucleotide sequence: TGCGCCAGCAGTGAGTCACGGACACCTCCGCAAGAGACCCAGTACTTC. As protein: CASSESRTPPQETQYF.

This clone turned up a few times. The chain employs TRBV27 and TRBJ1-5; D gene uncertain. V was shortened by 5 bases and J by 10 bases, with 15 bases between the two germline ends. The CDR3 sequence is 13 residues long. Germline V lookup: CDR1 MNHEY, CDR2 SMNVEV (reference sequence). The CDR3 region is CASSGRTTTPQHF. In nucleotides, the CDR3 is TGTGCCAGCAGTGGACGGACCACTACCCCCCAGCATTTT.

The chain has TRBV4-1 and TRBJ1-5; D may be TRBD1 (6 bases). The CDR3 extends over 15 amino acids. V was cut by 0 bases and J by 7 bases, with 13 bases left in between. Germline CDR1 MGHRA, CDR2 YSYEKL. The CDR3 DNA reads as TGCGCCAGCAGCCAAGATATAGGGACAAAGCAGCCCCAGCATTTT. Translated, it gives CASSQDIGTKQPQHF.

This sequence joins TRBV2 and TRBJ1-2; tentatively, D is TRBD1 (5 bases). CDR1 and CDR2 (germline): SNHLY, FYNNEI. V dropped 5 bases and J dropped 0 bases, with 13 bases sitting between them. The CDR3 extends over 15 amino acids. This chain's CDR3 is CASSYYRTSNYGYTF. The CDR3 DNA follows: TGTGCCAGCAGTTACTACAGGACTTCTAACTATGGCTACACCTTC.

The genes are TRBV29-1 and TRBJ1-1; D is possibly TRBD1 (6 bases). Trimming took 6 bases from V and 1 from J, leaving 9 bases between them. This CDR3 has 12 amino acids. Germline CDR1 is SQVTM and CDR2 is ANQGSEA. CDR3 bases: TGCAGCGTCAGGACAGAGAACACTGAAGCTTTCTTT. It is translated as CSVRTENTEAFF. Using reference TRBV29-1 and TRBJ1-1 for the parts outside the CDR3, the full variable domain is SAVISQKPSRDICQRGTSLTIQCQVDSQVTMMFWYRQQPGQSLTLIATANQGSEATYESGFVIDKFPISRPNLTFSTLTVSNMSPEDSSIYLCSVRTENTEAFFGQGTRLTVV.

This chain connects TRBV7-8 to TRBJ2-3, with D uncertain. This CDR3 is built from 14 residues. The V gene lost 4 bases and the J gene lost 4 bases, with 12 bases spanning the gap. Germline V lookup: CDR1 SGHVS, CDR2 FQNEAQ. CDR3 nucleotide sequence: TGTGCCAGCAGCTATGCTGGGTTGGCAGATACGCAGTATTTT. Translated, it gives CASSYAGLADTQYF. The entire variable domain, with the rest obtained from reference TRBV7-8 and TRBJ2-3, is as follows: GAGVSQSPRYKVAKRGQDVALRCDPISGHVSLFWYQQALGQGPEFLTYFQNEAQLDKSGLPSDRFFAERPEGSVSTLKIQRTQQEDSAVYLCASSYAGLADTQYFGPGTRLTVL.

This rearrangement joins TRBV7-2 to TRBJ1-2, with no clear D. Germline loops: CDR1 SGHTA, CDR2 FQGNSA. The V end lost 3 bases, the J end lost 6 bases, and 17 bases lay between the germline ends. The CDR3 consists of 15 residues. As DNA, the CDR3 is TGTGCCAGCAGCTTCGCCGGCGGGAGAGTTGATGGCTACACCTTC. Translating gives CASSFAGGRVDGYTF.

The chain is built from TRBV7-9 and TRBJ1-4; the D gene is possibly TRBD1 (5 bases). CDR3 size: 16 residues. Looked up from germline, CDR1 is SEHNR and CDR2 is FQNEAQ (reference sequence). V was pared by 3 bases and J by 1 base, with 12 bases between. The CDR3: CASSFGATGTNEKLFF. The CDR3 DNA reads as TGTGCCAGCAGCTTCGGGGCCACGGGAACTAATGAAAAACTGTTTTTT.

This sequence joins TRBV10-3 and TRBJ2-2, with D perhaps matching TRBD1 (10 bases). From germline, CDR1 is ENHRY and CDR2 SYGVKD. V was cut by 10 bases and J by 3 bases, with 30 bases left in between. The CDR3 is 19 residues long. The DNA for the CDR3 is TGTGCCACGCTACCGGGACAGGGGCTTAGCGGGGGTCACACCGGGGAGCTGTTTTTT. This gives the protein CATLPGQGLSGGHTGELFF.

The chain couples TRBV7-6 to TRBJ1-5, with D unclear. This CDR3 is built from 13 residues. Trimming shortened V by 0 bases and J by 5 bases, and 5 bases separated the two germline ends. Germline V lookup: CDR1 SGHVS, CDR2 FNYEAQ. The CDR3 region has the DNA TGTGCCAGCAGCTTAGCTCGTGATCAGCCCCAGCATTTT. This encodes CASSLARDQPQHF.

The rearrangement uses TRBV5-4 and TRBJ1-2, with 8 bases identical to TRBD1. Germline V gene sequence: CDR1 SGHNT, CDR2 YYREEE (reference sequence). The CDR3 runs to 14 residues. V lost 1 base, J lost 8 bases, and 7 bases stayed unmatched. CDR3 region: CASSLTQGAGGYTF. The CDR3 coding sequence is TGTGCCAGCAGCTTGACGCAGGGGGCGGGCGGCTACACCTTC. Full variable domain (remainder filled in from reference TRBV5-4 and TRBJ1-2): ETGVTQSPTHLIKTRGQQVTLRCSSQSGHNTVSWYQQALGQGPQFIFQYYREEENGRGNFPPRFSGLQFPNYSSELNVNALELDDSALYLCASSLTQGAGGYTFGSGTRLTVV.

The chain recombines TRBV19 with TRBJ1-5; 12 bases map to TRBD1. Trimming removed 1 base from V and 7 bases from J; junction bases left unmatched: 2. Germline V CDR1 and CDR2: LNHDA, SQIVND (reference sequence). This CDR3 is 15 amino acids long. CDR3 coding DNA: TGTGCCAGTAGTATAGGAGGGACAGGGGGCCAGCCCCAGCATTTT. Translation gives CASSIGGTGGQPQHF. Supplemented by reference TRBV19 and TRBJ1-5, the full variable domain reads DGGITQSPKYLFRKEGQNVTLSCEQNLNHDAMYWYRQDPGQGLRLIYYSQIVNDFQKGDIAEGYSVSREKKESFPLTVTSAQKNPTAFYLCASSIGGTGGQPQHFGDGTRLSIL.

The chain joins TRBV2 to TRBJ2-1; 11 nucleotides align to TRBD2. The V segment lost 7 bases and the J segment 6 bases; nucleotides outside the gene matches: 5. CDR3 length: 14 amino acids. CDR1 SNHLY and CDR2 FYNNEI come from the germline V gene. CDR3 DNA sequence: TGTGCCAGCACCAGACTAGCGGGGACCAATGAGCAGTTCTTC. Its protein product is CASTRLAGTNEQFF. Variable domain in full (rest from reference TRBV2 and TRBJ2-1): EPEVTQTPSHQVTQMGQEVILRCVPISNHLYFYWYRQILGQKVEFLVSFYNNEISEKSEIFDDQFSVERPDGSNFTLKIRSTKLEDSAMYFCASTRLAGTNEQFFGPGTRLTVL.

CDR3 amino acids: CASSSQHSYEQYV. DNA of the CDR3: TGTGCCAGTTCTTCGCAGCACTCCTACGAGCAGTACGTC. This sequence joins TRBV19 and TRBJ2-7, with D hard to call. The germline V gene encodes CDR1 LNHDA and CDR2 SQIVND (reference sequence). Trimming stripped 8 bases from V and 0 bases from J, with 11 bases between. There are 13 residues in the CDR3.

The chain couples TRBV5-4 to TRBJ1-4; D gene ambiguous. Germline V gene lookup returns CDR1 SGHNT and CDR2 YYREEE (reference sequence). V was shortened by 4 bases and J by 6 bases, with 10 bases between the two germline ends. The CDR3 length is 13 residues. The CDR3 DNA sequence: TGTGCCAGCAGCCCCAAGGGCGATGAAAAACTGTTTTTT. It specifies CASSPKGDEKLFF.

This rearrangement joins TRBV6-1 to TRBJ2-7; D uncertain. Trimming removed 0 bases at V and 2 bases at J, with 8 bases between. The CDR3 contains 14 residues. CDR1 is MNHNS, CDR2 SASEGT, per germline. CDR3 DNA: TGTGCCAGCAGTGAAGCGGCCAGAGCCTACGAGCAGTACGTC. Residues: CASSEAARAYEQYV.

CDR3 sequence reads: CASSPIAGGNEQFF. In DNA, the CDR3 is TGTGCCAGCAGCCCGATAGCGGGAGGGAATGAGCAGTTCTTC. The chain employs TRBV7-3 and TRBJ2-1; 11 nucleotides align to TRBD2. The CDR3 runs 14 residues. Per germline, CDR1 SGHTA and CDR2 FQGTGA. V lost 5 bases to trimming and J lost 7 bases; unmatched junction nucleotides: 4.

This sequence joins TRBV30 and TRBJ1-5; D is uncertain. Trimming stripped 0 bases from V and 4 bases from J, with 7 bases between. Germline CDR1 reads GTSNPN; CDR2 reads SVGIG (reference sequence). This CDR3 has 13 residues. CDR3 DNA sequence: TGTGCCTGGAGTGTGCAGGCTAATCAGCCCCAGCATTTT. This encodes CAWSVQANQPQHF.

V gene TRBV3-1 (or the pseudogene TRBV3-2) combines with J gene TRBJ1-1; D remains unclear. V was pared by 3 bases and J by 0 bases, with 5 bases between. The CDR3 length is 13 residues. Germline V gives CDR1 LGHDT, CDR2 YNNKEL (reference sequence). The CDR3 sequence is CASSQLLNTEAFF. CDR3 sequence (DNA): TGTGCCAGCAGCCAGTTGTTGAACACTGAAGCTTTCTTT.

This chain joins TRBV4-1 and TRBJ1-4; 8 nucleotides agree with TRBD1. This CDR3 spans 14 amino acids. Trimming removed 6 bases from V and 8 bases from J; junction bases left unmatched: 8. Per germline, CDR1 MGHRA and CDR2 YSYEKL. CDR3 in DNA: TGCGCCAGCAGAAGACCAGGGGGCAAGGAAAAACTGTTTTTT. This sequence encodes CASRRPGGKEKLFF.